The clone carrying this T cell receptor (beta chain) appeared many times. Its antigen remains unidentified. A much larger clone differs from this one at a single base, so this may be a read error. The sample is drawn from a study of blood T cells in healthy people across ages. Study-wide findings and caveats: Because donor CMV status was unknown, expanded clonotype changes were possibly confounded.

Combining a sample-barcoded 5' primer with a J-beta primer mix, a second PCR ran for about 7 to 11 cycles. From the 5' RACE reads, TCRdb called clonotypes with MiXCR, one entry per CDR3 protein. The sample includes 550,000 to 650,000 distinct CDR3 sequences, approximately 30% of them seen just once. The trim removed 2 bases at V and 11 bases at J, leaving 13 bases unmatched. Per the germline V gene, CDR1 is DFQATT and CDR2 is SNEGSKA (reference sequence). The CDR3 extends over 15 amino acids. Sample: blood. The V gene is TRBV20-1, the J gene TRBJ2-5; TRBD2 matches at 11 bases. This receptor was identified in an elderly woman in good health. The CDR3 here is CSARYPSGGLSEQYF. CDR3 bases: TGCAGTGCTAGATACCCTAGCGGGGGGCTCAGTGAGCAGTACTTC.